This T cell receptor (beta chain) was recovered during a study of radiation and T cells in renal cell carcinoma (dated by TCRdb to the early 2020s). Study-wide context: A total of roughly 53 samples underwent TCR beta sequencing, made up of 25 or so tumors and roughly 27 peripheral blood samples. In the 40 to 55 samples combined, 4 million to 5 million unique CDR3 nucleotide sequences were found, encoding about 2.7 million unique CDR3 amino acid sequences. Study-level results and caveats: Only small tumor regions of about 1 g were available, so intratumoral heterogeneity was not captured. Compared with control tumors, irradiated tumors had a greater number of dominant CDR3 motifs, and these motifs made up a bigger portion of the repertoire. The single-armed trial design could not address effects of radiation dose or scheduling on the TCR repertoire. Higher TCR clonality was observed in irradiated tumors than in controls, with an average of roughly 50% of the repertoire accounted for by the top 100 clonotypes, compared with approximately 45% in nephrectomy-only tumors.

CDR1 and CDR2, looked up from the germline V gene, are SNHLY and FYNNEI. Its CDR3 holds 13 amino acids, cysteine through phenylalanine. Only the CDR3 part of the read is kept: 39 bases, read in frame from the first base. Unmatched junction bases come to 5, with V trimmed by 5 bases and J by 4 bases. What the time point label conveys for this sample: tumor resected at nephrectomy. Sample treatment or condition, as interpreted from the label and publication: treatment-naive control, cytoreductive nephrectomy. For controls, tumors were taken from treatment-naive renal cell carcinoma patients who had cytoreductive nephrectomy with no radiation beforehand. All patients had renal cell carcinoma with clear cell pathology. The control tumors used for TCR sequencing were from a few females and about a dozen males, were resected between about 2010 and 2015, and had a median patient age of approximately 56 years (range about 35 to 82). Tumors were dissociated mechanically, digested with collagenase/hyaluronidase at 37 degrees C, processed in gentleMACS C tubes, and stored in liquid nitrogen. Genomic DNA for TCR sequencing was prepared using the QIAamp DNA Blood Mini Kit (Qiagen). Samples were included in the analyses only if all quality control checks were passed.

In regard to this clone: Its antigen remains unidentified. The input lacks base qualities; no much larger clone sits a single base away.

The immunoSEQ kit was used, according to the manufacturer's recommendations, to generate TCR beta libraries from genomic DNA. For library preparation, a first multiplex PCR was performed with proprietary primers, followed by a second PCR in which unique barcodes were added, and bead cleanups were performed after each round. Each sample batch included a kit-provided positive control reaction and a negative control reaction. The final libraries were assessed on an Agilent 4200 TapeStation D1000 ScreenTape, pooled by volume, and quantified by qPCR. Sequencing was performed on an Illumina NextSeq500 with a MidOutput 150-cycle cartridge, and 156 Read1 and 15 Index1 cycles were run with kit custom primers. The pooled library was loaded at roughly 0.93 pM, with a roughly 19% PhiX control spiked in. As for how the authors treated the data: Vendor-processed data were analyzed in R, and a clonotype was defined as all T cells sharing the same CDR3 nucleotide sequence. For clone abundance analyses, frequencies were normalized to the 10,000 most abundant clones per sample. Public T cell clones, which averaged fewer than five per sample, were excluded before analysis. The dominant motif analysis was done with ImmunoMap using the PAM10 matrix, a gap penalty of 30, and a homology threshold of 0.3, and motifs with a cumulative frequency of at least 0.01 were considered dominant. The immuneACCESS repertoire file appears here via TCRdb, limited to in-frame rearrangements. These files lack a portion of the clones; in checked studies, under half of the deficit traces to unresolved V genes, and the cause of the others is not known. V and J calls and clone size are given by that table; D and trimming were obtained from the DNA. The sample table contains 18,000 or so clones; only one count was recorded for around three fifths of them. The top ten clonotypes cover 33% of the sample.

The source was tumor tissue, collected from a patient whose treatment was nephrectomy without radiotherapy. This TCR was recovered from a man aged 45-65 years with renal cell carcinoma. This chain is built from TRBV2 and TRBJ2-7; 7 central bases correspond to TRBD2. CDR3 sequence: CASSTGGGYEQYF. The sequence in DNA is TGTGCCAGCAGTACCGGGGGAGGGTACGAGCAGTACTTC. Reference TRBV2 and TRBJ2-7 proteins supply the regions before and after the CDR3; the full variable domain is: EPEVTQTPSHQVTQMGQEVILRCVPISNHLYFYWYRQILGQKVEFLVSFYNNEISEKSEIFDDQFSVERPDGSNFTLKIRSTKLEDSAMYFCASSTGGGYEQYFGPGTRLTVT.